A single sample is the source of the 19 T cell receptor beta chains below, sequenced in a study of early T cells in non-severe SARS-CoV-2 infection (dated by TCRdb to the early 2020s). Libraries were built with 5' RACE. Sequenced using a NextSeq 500. TCRdb trimmed the raw reads at Q25, called clones with MiXCR and kept productive beta chains. Each CDR3 protein appears once, grouped with its most common genes and DNA. A total of around 60,000 distinct CDR3 sequences appear in this sample, about 9.1% of them only once. 8.6% of the sample lies in the top ten. Sequenced: whole blood. These receptors all stem from an adult who was a healthcare worker with PCR-confirmed SARS-CoV-2 infection or an uninfected control (not recorded which).

The chain couples TRBV3-1 to TRBJ2-1; D not certain. V was clipped by 0 bases and J by 15 bases, with 9 bases between them. Germline V gives CDR1 LGHDT, CDR2 YNNKEL (reference sequence). The CDR3 spans 11 residues. The chain's CDR3 is CASSQEPVWFF. The CDR3 nucleotides read TGTGCCAGCAGCCAAGAGCCCGTGTGGTTCTTC.

This clonotype was recorded at least ten times. The chain links TRBV10-3 to TRBJ2-1, with D unclear. Germline CDR1 ENHRY, CDR2 SYGVKD. Trimming removed 2 bases from V and 4 bases from J, with 6 bases in between. The CDR3 totals 13 residues. The CDR3 protein is CAISEVKYNEQFF. CDR3 DNA sequence: TGTGCCATCAGTGAGGTGAAATACAATGAGCAGTTCTTC.

This clonotype has a count of ten or more. The V gene is TRBV6-4, the J gene TRBJ2-1, with TRBD2 matching 9 bases. Per germline, CDR1 MRHNA and CDR2 SNTAGT. The junction had 20 bases not matched to a gene; V was cut back by 3 bases and J by 5 bases. This CDR3 contains 20 residues. CDR3 sequence (DNA): TGTGCCAGCAGTGATAGTTCTAGCGCGGGGGGGGCTACCGAGGACAATGAGCAGTTCTTC. Translating it yields CASSDSSSAGGATEDNEQFF.

This clonotype has at least ten counts. J is TRBJ1-1 and V is TRBV12-3 or TRBV12-4; D is unresolved. CDR3 size: 13 residues. The V end lost 3 bases, the J end lost 3 bases, and 8 bases lay between the germline ends. CDR3: CASSFLPDTEAFF. The CDR3 DNA reads as TGTGCCAGCAGTTTTTTGCCAGACACTGAAGCTTTCTTT.

J is TRBJ2-1 and V is TRBV20-1, with TRBD2 as a possible D gene (6 bases). Deletions cut 6 bases from V and 8 bases from J, with 20 bases between. Germline V lookup: CDR1 DFQATT, CDR2 SNEGSKA (reference sequence). CDR3 length: 14 residues. CDR3 loop: CSATIPTSQDEQFF. The DNA of the CDR3 is TGCAGTGCCACGATCCCGACTAGTCAGGATGAGCAGTTCTTC.

This clonotype appeared a few times. The gene calls are TRBV29-1 and TRBJ2-5, with TRBD2 as a possible D gene (6 bases). The CDR3 is 12 residues long. With 3 bases removed from V and 5 bases from J, the gap between germline ends came to 10 bases. Germline V gives CDR1 SQVTM, CDR2 ANQGSEA. The CDR3 region has the DNA TGCAGCGTTGAGGAGGGGAGTGAGACCCAGTACTTC. It codes for CSVEEGSETQYF. The full variable domain, in which reference TRBV29-1 and TRBJ2-5 provide the parts outside the CDR3, is SAVISQKPSRDICQRGTSLTIQCQVDSQVTMMFWYRQQPGQSLTLIATANQGSEATYESGFVIDKFPISRPNLTFSTLTVSNMSPEDSSIYLCSVEEGSETQYFGPGTRLLVL.

This clonotype was seen a few times. The chain couples TRBV12-3 or TRBV12-4 to TRBJ2-7; possible D gene TRBD2, 6 bases. CDR3 length equals 14 residues. V was shortened by 5 bases and J by 1 base, with 12 bases between the two germline ends. CDR3 DNA: TGTGCCAGCAGTCCTCGACTAGGGTCCTACGAGCAGTACTTC. This codes for CASSPRLGSYEQYF.

This clonotype has only a few counts. The rearrangement uses TRBV20-1 and TRBJ1-5; D is perhaps TRBD1 (5 bases). This CDR3 region has 14 residues. The V and J ends lost 2 bases and 3 bases respectively, with 11 bases between them. CDR1 is DFQATT and CDR2 is SNEGSKA in the germline V gene (reference sequence). This chain's CDR3 is CSARSGPPNQPQHF. DNA of the CDR3: TGCAGTGCTAGATCGGGACCTCCCAATCAGCCCCAGCATTTT.

The sample holds a few counts of this clonotype. The chain joins TRBV7-2 to TRBJ1-5; unclear D gene. The CDR3 runs to 14 residues. Germline V gene data show CDR1 as SGHTA and CDR2 as FQGNSA. The V end lost 5 bases, the J end lost 5 bases, and 13 bases lay between the germline ends. CDR3 residues: CASSPLGIDQPQHF. CDR3 nucleotides: TGTGCCAGCAGCCCACTGGGTATAGATCAGCCCCAGCATTTT. Using reference TRBV7-2 and TRBJ1-5 for the parts outside the CDR3, the full variable domain is GAGVSQSPSNKVTEKGKDVELRCDPISGHTALYWYRQSLGQGLEFLIYFQGNSAPDKSGLPSDRFSAERTGGSVSTLTIQRTQQEDSAVYLCASSPLGIDQPQHFGDGTRLSIL.

This clonotype was seen repeatedly, ten times or more. This chain links TRBV2 with TRBJ2-2, with D unclear. The CDR3 is 14 amino acids. V was clipped by 7 bases and J by 0 bases, with 9 bases between them. CDR1 and CDR2 (germline): SNHLY, FYNNEI. The CDR3 spells CASKAKANTGELFF. Written as DNA, the CDR3 is TGTGCCAGCAAGGCTAAAGCGAACACCGGGGAGCTGTTTTTT.

This clonotype was found a few times. V and J are TRBV25-1 and TRBJ2-7, with D tentatively TRBD2 (6 bases). This CDR3 contains 13 residues. Germline V lookup: CDR1 MGHDK, CDR2 SYGVNS. V dropped 6 bases and J dropped 1 base, with 10 bases sitting between them. The CDR3 DNA follows: TGTGCCAGCAGCGGGGGAAGGTCCTACGAGCAGTACTTC. It specifies CASSGGRSYEQYF.

This clonotype was seen a few times. The chain carries TRBV20-1 and TRBJ2-7; 9 bases are shared with TRBD1. With V trimmed by 4 bases and J by 3 bases, 4 bases remained unmatched. The germline CDR1 and CDR2 sequences are DFQATT and SNEGSKA (reference sequence). The CDR3 is 13 amino acids. The CDR3 DNA reads TGCAGTGCTAACTACAGGGGGCTCTACGAGCAGTACTTC. As protein: CSANYRGLYEQYF.

This clonotype turned up a few times. The chain employs TRBV6-5 and TRBJ2-3, with D maybe TRBD2 (7 bases). From germline, CDR1 is MNHEY and CDR2 SVGAGI. Between the trimmed V and J ends, which lost 6 bases and 6 bases, there was a span of 22 bases. The CDR3 is 16 residues long. The CDR3 DNA follows: TGTGCCAGCAGGAGACGGGGGGCCCAGAGCCCCGATACGCAGTATTTT. Its protein product is CASRRRGAQSPDTQYF.

This clonotype has ten or more counts. This chain uses TRBV29-1 with TRBJ2-7; D tentatively reads TRBD1 or TRBD2 (5 bases each). Deletions cut 4 bases from V and 6 bases from J, with 19 bases between. Germline CDR1 reads SQVTM; CDR2 reads ANQGSEA. The CDR3 length is 14 residues. The CDR3 DNA reads as TGCAGCGTTGGATACCGGGACGCCCCGAGCGAGCAGTACTTC. This translates into CSVGYRDAPSEQYF.

This chain uses TRBV4-3 with TRBJ2-7; the D gene is possibly TRBD1 (6 bases). V lost 2 bases to trimming and J lost 4 bases, with 12 bases between them. There are 14 residues in the CDR3. Germline V gene sequence: CDR1 LGHNA, CDR2 YSLEER. The CDR3 is CASSQSHRVYEQYF. The DNA of the CDR3 is TGCGCCAGCAGCCAATCGCACAGGGTGTACGAGCAGTACTTC.

This clonotype was seen at least ten times. In DNA form, the CDR3 reads TGCGCCAGCAGCTTGGGCAGGCAAAACACTGAAGCTTTCTTT. It codes for CASSLGRQNTEAFF. The chain couples TRBV5-1 to TRBJ1-1; D remains ambiguous. The CDR3 totals 14 residues. Trimming took 0 bases from V and 2 from J, leaving 8 bases between them. CDR1 SGHRS and CDR2 YFSETQ come from the germline V gene.

This clonotype was seen only a few times. The V call is TRBV5-6, the J call TRBJ2-1; D gene ambiguous. Germline V CDR1 and CDR2: SGHDT, YYEEEE. Trimming stripped 5 bases from V and 5 bases from J, with 14 bases between. The CDR3 is 14 amino acids. CDR3 sequence reads: CASSRDARNNEQFF. The CDR3 nucleotides are TGTGCCAGCAGTAGAGACGCCAGGAACAATGAGCAGTTCTTC.

The chain links TRBV29-1 to TRBJ2-1; no firm D call. There are 13 residues in the CDR3. The germline V and J ends were trimmed by 3 bases and 7 bases, with 13 bases remaining between them. Germline assignment: CDR1 SQVTM and CDR2 ANQGSEA. The CDR3 here is CSVDRVRGNEQFF. The CDR3 nucleotides read TGCAGCGTTGACCGGGTACGTGGGAATGAGCAGTTCTTC.

The V gene is TRBV3-1, the J gene TRBJ1-2; no clear D gene. The V end lost 2 bases, the J end lost 0 bases, and 4 bases lay between the germline ends. Germline CDR1 and CDR2: LGHDT and YNNKEL (reference sequence). The CDR3 runs 13 residues. In DNA form, the CDR3 reads TGTGCCAGCAGCCAACTAGCTAACTATGGCTACACCTTC. Its translation is CASSQLANYGYTF.